A selection of T cell receptor beta chains follows, all from one sample in a study of response to subunit inactivated influenza vaccine. Each CDR3 protein gets one entry after TCRdb re-called the RT-PCR reads with MiXCR. Seen here are about 800,000 distinct CDR3 sequences, 21% observed once, and the top ten hold roughly 10%. The source material was PBMCs from blood, sampled 4 to 6 days after vaccination. The receptor set was obtained from a man aged 45-65 years who received an inactivated influenza vaccine. CDR3s include the opening cysteine and the closing phenylalanine or tryptophan.

v_gene | CDR3aa
TRBV5-1 | CASSLKPETQETQYF
TRBV5-1 | CASSTGQEYGYTF
TRBV11-2 | CASSLSTGPETQYF
TRBV7-6 | CASSLGAPTYEQYF
TRBV5-1 | CASTPPGRSNLEQYF
TRBV6-2/TRBV6-3 | CATEPLATQETQYF
TRBV7-2 | CATALLDTGELFF
TRBV2 | CASSEALAGPPETQYF
TRBV15 | CATSIGGAYGYTF
TRBV20-1 | CSASPAGLDTEAFF
TRBV7-9 | CASSPNGAGGSYEQYF
TRBV6-5 | CASSSSGQVYKLFF
TRBV29-1 | CSVGQGYGYTF
TRBV2 | CASIVDRASSYEQYF
TRBV6-6 | CASSPHGEPGTHF
TRBV12-3/TRBV12-4 | CASSLRARRNEQFF
TRBV6-1 | CASSPGDGTGEQYF
TRBV29-1 | CSVGGGLDYGYTF